Below, 21 T cell receptor beta chains from the same sample are listed, as sequenced in a study of blood T cell repertoires in COVID-19. The data were produced by immunoSEQ multiplex PCR, yet TCRdb's version contains in-frame clones alone and is incomplete. The sample shows roughly 440,000 clones, about 87% of them seen only once. Sample: peripheral blood. These receptor sequences come from a woman aged 45-60 years with COVID-19, enrolled during active disease.

As regards this clone: The same CDR3 is also encoded by other DNA sequences in this sample. The rearrangement joins TRBV6-1 to TRBJ1-3; D gene uncertain. The CDR3 has 15 amino acids. V was clipped by 0 bases and J by 2 bases, with 8 bases between them. The V gene's germline CDR1 is MNHNS and CDR2 SASEGT. CDR3 loop: CASSEAGGAGNTIYF. The CDR3 region has the DNA TGTGCCAGCAGTGAAGCAGGCGGGGCTGGAAACACCATATATTTT.

This clone showed up just once. This chain connects TRBV5-1 to TRBJ2-3; weak D call: TRBD1 (5 bases). V was cut by 6 bases and J by 2 bases, with 22 bases left in between. The CDR3 runs to 17 residues. Looked up from germline, CDR1 is SGHRS and CDR2 is YFSETQ. This CDR3 is CASMRRGTSLNTDTQYF. The CDR3 DNA reads TGCGCCAGCATGAGAAGGGGAACGTCCCTCAACACAGATACGCAGTATTTT.

In this sample, this clone turned up a few times. The genes are TRBV5-6 and TRBJ1-1; tentatively, D is TRBD1 (5 bases). The CDR3 is made up of 13 amino acids. The germline CDR1 and CDR2 sequences are SGHDT and YYEEEE. Trimming pared 0 bases from V and 10 bases from J, leaving 13 bases between. The DNA for the CDR3 is TGTGCCAGCAGCTTGGCTGGGGCGAAAAGAGCTTTCTTT. Translating gives CASSLAGAKRAFF.

The chain links TRBV7-9 to TRBJ2-3; D is uncertain. Germline V gives CDR1 SEHNR, CDR2 FQNEAQ (reference sequence). The germline V and J ends were trimmed by 4 bases and 6 bases, with 14 bases remaining between them. There are 14 residues in the CDR3. The CDR3 DNA sequence: TGTGCCAGCAGCTATGATTATTCGCGGGATACGCAGTATTTT. Translation gives CASSYDYSRDTQYF.

V gene TRBV7-9 combines with J gene TRBJ2-7; TRBD1 matches 9 bases. V shed 4 bases, J shed 2 bases, and the junction held 6 bases outside the gene matches. The germline V gene has CDR1 SEHNR and CDR2 FQNEAQ (reference sequence). CDR3 length: 15 amino acids. The CDR3 loop reads CASSSYRQGAYEQYF. The CDR3 DNA follows: TGTGCCAGCAGCTCCTATCGACAGGGGGCCTACGAGCAGTACTTC.

The genes are TRBV7-3 and TRBJ2-3, with D possibly TRBD2 on 6 matching bases. CDR1 SGHTA and CDR2 FQGTGA come from the germline V gene. V was cut by 1 base and J by 4 bases, with 15 bases left in between. The CDR3 sequence is 16 residues long. CDR3 in DNA: TGTGCCAGCAGCTTAATTCGCGTGACGGGGGCAGATACGCAGTATTTT. This sequence encodes CASSLIRVTGADTQYF.

The chain employs TRBV18 and TRBJ2-3; tentative D call: TRBD1 (6 bases). Germline CDR1 is KGHSH and CDR2 is LQKENI. The CDR3 runs 17 residues. Trimming shortened V by 1 base and J by 3 bases, and 17 bases separated the two germline ends. The CDR3 DNA is TGTGCCAGCTCACCACTGCCAGGGGTCGTCCAAACAGATACGCAGTATTTT. This codes for CASSPLPGVVQTDTQYF.

This chain connects TRBV6-4 to TRBJ1-2; D gene uncertain. Per the germline V gene, CDR1 is MRHNA and CDR2 is SNTAGT. V shed 0 bases and J shed 4 bases, with 9 bases lying between them. The CDR3 covers 14 residues. The CDR3 region has the DNA TGTGCCAGCAGTGACTCTCCGCAGGTCTATGGCTACACCTTC. Translating it yields CASSDSPQVYGYTF.

In its sample, this clone was seen once. The V and J genes are TRBV7-7 and TRBJ2-5, with TRBD2 matching 10 bases. This CDR3 has 16 amino acids. V was clipped by 5 bases and J by 4 bases; unmatched bases: 10. CDR1 is SSHAT and CDR2 is FNYEAQ in the germline V gene (reference sequence). The CDR3 DNA sequence: TGTGCCAGCAGCCAAGGAGCGGGGGGGCTAGGAGAGACCCAGTACTTC. This gives the protein CASSQGAGGLGETQYF.

The rearrangement joins TRBV11-3 to TRBJ2-3, with a weak D call TRBD2 (6 bases). The CDR3 extends over 15 amino acids. Per the germline V gene, CDR1 is SGHNT and CDR2 is YENEEA. Deletions cut 1 base from V and 6 bases from J, with 14 bases between. The CDR3 is CASSLGGGEMDTQYF. CDR3 coding DNA: TGTGCCAGCAGCTTAGGAGGAGGGGAAATGGATACGCAGTATTTT.

Only a few counts were recorded for this clone. The rearrangement links TRBV7-8 to TRBJ1-6; D is perhaps TRBD1 (6 bases). The CDR3 contains 15 residues. CDR1 is SGHVS, CDR2 FQNEAQ, per germline. V gave up 3 bases and J gave up 9 bases, with 15 bases separating them. CDR3 nucleotides: TGTGCCAGCAGCTTTGGGGGGGCAAGGTTTTCACCCCTCCACTTT. It specifies CASSFGGARFSPLHF.

J is TRBJ1-4 and V is TRBV6-5, with a weak D call TRBD1 (5 bases). Germline-derived CDR1 and CDR2 are MNHEY and SVGAGI. CDR3 length: 13 residues. Trimming took 5 bases from V and 8 from J, leaving 12 bases between them. The CDR3 region has the DNA TGTGCCAGCAGTCAGGGCCCCGGCGAAAAACTGTTTTTT. This codes for CASSQGPGEKLFF.

This rearrangement joins TRBV2 to TRBJ2-7, with 9 nucleotides matching TRBD1. Germline loops: CDR1 SNHLY, CDR2 FYNNEI. Losses at the gene ends were 5 bases for V and 4 bases for J; bases not matched to a gene: 9. CDR3 length equals 15 residues. This chain's CDR3 is CASSRDREVGYEQYF. CDR3 sequence (DNA): TGTGCCAGCAGTCGGGACAGGGAAGTTGGGTACGAGCAGTACTTC.

V gene TRBV3-1 (or the pseudogene TRBV3-2) combines with J gene TRBJ1-1; the match to TRBD1 covers 7 bases. J was trimmed by 8 bases and V by 4 bases; bases with no gene match: 7. The germline V gene has CDR1 LGHDT and CDR2 YNNKEL (reference sequence). The CDR3 has 13 amino acids. Here the CDR3 DNA reads TGTGCCAGCAGCCTGAACGACAGGGAGGAAGCTTTCTTT. The encoded protein is CASSLNDREEAFF.

This sequence joins TRBV11-2 and TRBJ2-2, with TRBD1 identical over 9 bases. V was pared by 1 base and J by 6 bases, with 6 bases of the junction left unmatched. Germline assignment: CDR1 SGHAT and CDR2 FQNNGV. The CDR3 length is 16 residues. CDR3 DNA sequence: TGTGCCAGCAGCTTAGCTGGACAGGGGTCGGCCGGGGAGCTGTTTTTT. As protein: CASSLAGQGSAGELFF.

The table lists this clone with a count of one. The chain joins TRBV27 to TRBJ1-6, with TRBD1 matching 7 bases. Germline lookup yields CDR1 MNHEY and CDR2 SMNVEV (reference sequence). There are 15 residues in the CDR3. Germline trimming cut 6 bases from V and 6 bases from J; bases unmatched to any gene: 8. The CDR3 DNA sequence: TGTGCCAGCAGGTCCCCGGGACAGCCTAATTCACCCCTCCACTTT. As protein: CASRSPGQPNSPLHF.

The chain links TRBV10-1 to TRBJ1-1, with a possible D match to TRBD1 (5 bases). Trimming removed 0 bases from V and 5 bases from J, with 13 bases in between. The length of the CDR3 is 15 residues. CDR1 is WNHNN and CDR2 is SYGVQD in the germline V gene (reference sequence). For the CDR3, the DNA is TGCGCCAGCAGTGAGTCCCGCGTTGGGGGGACTGAAGCTTTCTTT. Translation: CASSESRVGGTEAFF.

The rearrangement joins TRBV6-2 or TRBV6-3 to TRBJ1-6; 9 bases are a match to TRBD1. The CDR3 has 14 amino acids. V shed 7 bases, J shed 9 bases, and the junction held 7 bases outside the gene matches. Germline V gene sequence: CDR1 MNHEY, CDR2 SVGEGT. CDR3 DNA: TGTGCCAGCACCCCGGGACAGGGCGGTTCACCCCTCCACTTT. Encoded protein: CASTPGQGGSPLHF.

The chain couples TRBV2 to TRBJ2-7; 9 bases match TRBD1. This CDR3 is built from 15 residues. Germline V CDR1 and CDR2: SNHLY, FYNNEI. Trimming removed 4 bases from V and 1 base from J; junction bases left unmatched: 5. This chain's CDR3 is CASSVEGQGSYEQYF. CDR3 DNA: TGTGCCAGCAGTGTGGAGGGACAGGGATCCTACGAGCAGTACTTC. The whole variable domain, filled in from reference TRBV2 and TRBJ2-7, reads EPEVTQTPSHQVTQMGQEVILRCVPISNHLYFYWYRQILGQKVEFLVSFYNNEISEKSEIFDDQFSVERPDGSNFTLKIRSTKLEDSAMYFCASSVEGQGSYEQYFGPGTRLTVT.

V usage is TRBV11-2 and J usage is TRBJ2-5, with TRBD2 identical over 8 bases. Germline-derived CDR1 and CDR2 are SGHAT and FQNNGV. The CDR3 extends over 13 amino acids. The V and J ends lost 7 bases and 5 bases, in that order; junction bases with no gene match: 6. CDR3 protein: CASKPGGAETQYF. In DNA, the CDR3 is TGTGCCAGCAAGCCCGGGGGGGCTGAGACCCAGTACTTC.

The chain employs TRBV28 and TRBJ1-2; 8 bases line up with TRBD1. CDR1 is MDHEN, CDR2 SYDVKM, per germline. Trimming took 6 bases from V and 3 from J; bases not matched to a gene: 6. The CDR3 has 14 amino acids. Here the CDR3 DNA reads TGTGCCAGCAGGATGACAGGGGCCCACTATGGCTACACCTTC. Translated: CASRMTGAHYGYTF.